This is a list of T cell receptor beta chains from one sample in a study of blood T cell repertoires in COVID-19. This table comes from immunoSEQ multiplex PCR, and its TCRdb copy is limited to in-frame clones, with some not included. The sample gives under 200,000 clones, roughly nine tenths of which show up once; 0.75% to 0.9% is in the top ten. The sample consisted of peripheral blood. The receptors shown here come from a woman between 65 and 79 years old with acute or convalescent COVID-19. Each CDR3 is given with its conserved first and last residue. Each record gives: J gene, V gene, D gene, clone size, CDR3 length, CDR3 DNA, CDR3 protein. The D gene is left open where the match is weak. Expanded clones get a size class; other rows say once, few or many, or leave the size out.

j_gene: TRBJ2-5; v_gene: TRBV2; d_gene: TRBD1; abundance: -; len: 13; CDR3nt: TGTGCCAGCATCGGCAGGGGGAGAGAGACCCAGTACTTC; CDR3aa: CASIGRGRETQYF
j_gene: TRBJ2-6; v_gene: TRBV11-3; d_gene: -; abundance: -; len: 14; CDR3nt: TGTGCCAGCAGCTTAGCGTCCGGGGCCAACGTCCTGACTTTC; CDR3aa: CASSLASGANVLTF
j_gene: TRBJ1-2; v_gene: TRBV19; d_gene: TRBD1; abundance: -; len: 15; CDR3nt: TGTGCCAGTAGTCTGTTTGCCGGGACAGGGTATGGCTACACCTTC; CDR3aa: CASSLFAGTGYGYTF
j_gene: TRBJ1-5; v_gene: TRBV6-2/TRBV6-3; d_gene: TRBD1; abundance: -; len: 14; CDR3nt: TGTGCCAGCAGCCCTGGACAGGGCGTTCAGCCCCAGCATTTT; CDR3aa: CASSPGQGVQPQHF
j_gene: TRBJ1-1; v_gene: TRBV28; d_gene: -; abundance: -; len: 13; CDR3nt: TGTGCCAGCATCAAGAGAATGAACACTGAAGCTTTCTTT; CDR3aa: CASIKRMNTEAFF
j_gene: TRBJ2-3; v_gene: TRBV7-2; d_gene: TRBD2; abundance: -; len: 15; CDR3nt: TGTGCCAGCAGCTTAGTGCGGGGGGGCACAGATACGCAGTATTTT; CDR3aa: CASSLVRGGTDTQYF
j_gene: TRBJ2-3; v_gene: TRBV5-1; d_gene: -; abundance: -; len: 13; CDR3nt: TGCGCCAGCAGCTTGACAGGGACGGATACGCAGTATTTT; CDR3aa: CASSLTGTDTQYF
j_gene: TRBJ1-5; v_gene: TRBV28; d_gene: TRBD1; abundance: -; len: 15; CDR3nt: TGTGCCAGCATCTTAGGGGACAGGGGCAATCAGCCCCAGCATTTT; CDR3aa: CASILGDRGNQPQHF
j_gene: TRBJ2-7; v_gene: TRBV5-8; d_gene: -; abundance: -; len: 10; CDR3nt: TGTGCCAGCAGTGTGACAGGACGGTACTTC; CDR3aa: CASSVTGRYF
j_gene: TRBJ2-1; v_gene: TRBV28; d_gene: TRBD1; abundance: -; len: 16; CDR3nt: TGTGCCAGCAGTCGGCTCAGGGGGCTAACCTACAATGAGCAGTTCTTC; CDR3aa: CASSRLRGLTYNEQFF
j_gene: TRBJ1-4; v_gene: TRBV19; d_gene: TRBD1; abundance: -; len: 15; CDR3nt: TGTGCCAGTGCCCCCGGACAGGTCCCTAATGAAAAACTGTTTTTT; CDR3aa: CASAPGQVPNEKLFF
j_gene: TRBJ1-1; v_gene: TRBV5-3; d_gene: -; abundance: -; len: 15; CDR3nt: TGTGCCAGAAGCTCCGTTGGCGGAGCTCGCACTGAAGCTTTCTTT; CDR3aa: CARSSVGGARTEAFF
j_gene: TRBJ2-4; v_gene: TRBV19; d_gene: TRBD1; abundance: -; len: 16; CDR3nt: TGTGCCAGTAGTCCCCAGGGACAGGGGTACAAAAACATTCAGTACTTC; CDR3aa: CASSPQGQGYKNIQYF
j_gene: TRBJ2-5; v_gene: TRBV29-1; d_gene: TRBD1; abundance: -; len: 14; CDR3nt: TGCAGCGCTAGCCCCGGGACAGGGCGAGAGACCCAGTACTTC; CDR3aa: CSASPGTGRETQYF
j_gene: TRBJ1-1; v_gene: TRBV6-5; d_gene: TRBD1; abundance: -; len: 16; CDR3nt: TGTGCCAGCAGTTACTCGAGGGGGCGAGAGAACACTGAAGCTTTCTTT; CDR3aa: CASSYSRGRENTEAFF
j_gene: TRBJ1-2; v_gene: TRBV10-3; d_gene: -; abundance: -; len: 17; CDR3nt: TGTGCCATCAGCCCGTCCTCTGCAGGGACTATAAACTATGGCTACACCTTC; CDR3aa: CAISPSSAGTINYGYTF
j_gene: TRBJ2-2; v_gene: TRBV19; d_gene: TRBD2; abundance: -; len: 16; CDR3nt: TGTGCCAGTTCGGGAGGGGACCTCGCGAACACCGGGGAGCTGTTTTTT; CDR3aa: CASSGGDLANTGELFF
j_gene: TRBJ1-5; v_gene: TRBV5-8; d_gene: -; abundance: -; len: 16; CDR3nt: TGTGCCAGCAGCTTGTATCGACAGGCCCGCAATCAGCCCCAGCATTTT; CDR3aa: CASSLYRQARNQPQHF
j_gene: TRBJ1-3; v_gene: TRBV7-2; d_gene: -; abundance: -; len: 13; CDR3nt: TGTGCCAGCAGCACTTCATATCTTAACACCATATATTTT; CDR3aa: CASSTSYLNTIYF
j_gene: TRBJ2-5; v_gene: TRBV3-1/TRBV3-2; d_gene: TRBD1; abundance: -; len: 13; CDR3nt: TGTGCCAGCCTCAGGGGGCGCAGCGGAACCCAGTACTTC; CDR3aa: CASLRGRSGTQYF
j_gene: TRBJ2-3; v_gene: TRBV10-3; d_gene: TRBD2; abundance: -; len: 16; CDR3nt: TGTGCCATCAGTGATAAGGGACTAGCTATGGGAGATACGCAGTATTTT; CDR3aa: CAISDKGLAMGDTQYF
j_gene: TRBJ1-5; v_gene: TRBV23-1; d_gene: -; abundance: -; len: 14; CDR3nt: TGCGCCAGCACCCACGACAACTTGATTCAGCCCCAGCATTTT; CDR3aa: CASTHDNLIQPQHF
j_gene: TRBJ2-6; v_gene: TRBV29-1; d_gene: -; abundance: -; len: 14; CDR3nt: TGCAGCGCTGGGCCCAGCTCTGGGGCCAACGTCCTGACTTTC; CDR3aa: CSAGPSSGANVLTF
j_gene: TRBJ2-7; v_gene: TRBV11-2; d_gene: -; abundance: -; len: 15; CDR3nt: TGTGCCAGCAGACCATTTGGACAGCCCCCCTACGAGCAGTACTTC; CDR3aa: CASRPFGQPPYEQYF
j_gene: TRBJ2-5; v_gene: TRBV5-8; d_gene: TRBD1; abundance: -; len: 15; CDR3nt: TGTGCCAGCAGCTGGGACAGGGGAAAGCAAGAGACCCAGTACTTC; CDR3aa: CASSWDRGKQETQYF
j_gene: TRBJ2-2; v_gene: TRBV19; d_gene: -; abundance: -; len: 14; CDR3nt: TGTGCCAGTAGTATGGGGCAAAACACCGGGGAGCTGTTTTTT; CDR3aa: CASSMGQNTGELFF
j_gene: TRBJ1-1; v_gene: TRBV5-4; d_gene: TRBD1; abundance: -; len: 15; CDR3nt: TGTGCCAGCAGCAAAAAGGGGGCCGCGAACACTGAAGCTTTCTTT; CDR3aa: CASSKKGAANTEAFF
j_gene: TRBJ1-2; v_gene: TRBV5-5; d_gene: TRBD1; abundance: -; len: 13; CDR3nt: TGTGCCAGCAGCCCAAGGACAGGCCTTGGCTACACCTTC; CDR3aa: CASSPRTGLGYTF
j_gene: TRBJ1-2; v_gene: TRBV12-5; d_gene: TRBD1; abundance: -; len: 14; CDR3nt: TGTGCTAGTGGTTTGGCCGGACAGGGGCGATACTACACCTTC; CDR3aa: CASGLAGQGRYYTF
j_gene: TRBJ1-3; v_gene: TRBV5-1; d_gene: -; abundance: few; len: 15; CDR3nt: TGCGCCAGCACCCAGGGGCAGTTCTCTGGAAACACCATATATTTT; CDR3aa: CASTQGQFSGNTIYF
j_gene: TRBJ2-1; v_gene: TRBV5-1; d_gene: TRBD1; abundance: once; len: 14; CDR3nt: TGCGCCAGCAGCTCCGGGACAGGCGCCGGTGAGCAGTTCTTC; CDR3aa: CASSSGTGAGEQFF
j_gene: TRBJ1-5; v_gene: TRBV6-2/TRBV6-3; d_gene: TRBD1; abundance: -; len: 14; CDR3nt: TGTGCCAGCAGCCGACAGGGTACGAATCAGCCCCAGCATTTT; CDR3aa: CASSRQGTNQPQHF
j_gene: TRBJ2-2; v_gene: TRBV10-3; d_gene: TRBD1; abundance: -; len: 15; CDR3nt: TGTGCCTTACGACAGGGGGGGCTGATCACCGGGGAGCTGTTTTTT; CDR3aa: CALRQGGLITGELFF
j_gene: TRBJ1-1; v_gene: TRBV19; d_gene: TRBD1; abundance: once; len: 14; CDR3nt: TGTGCCAGTAGTAAAGCAGGGGGCAACACTGAAGCTTTCTTT; CDR3aa: CASSKAGGNTEAFF
j_gene: TRBJ2-1; v_gene: TRBV13; d_gene: TRBD2; abundance: -; len: 16; CDR3nt: TGTGCCAGCAGCTTAGGGGGCGGGAGCTCCTACAATGAGCAGTTCTTC; CDR3aa: CASSLGGGSSYNEQFF
j_gene: TRBJ2-2; v_gene: TRBV5-1; d_gene: TRBD1; abundance: -; len: 16; CDR3nt: TGCGCCAGCAGCTTTACAGGGGGCGCGGGCACCGGGGAGCTGTTTTTT; CDR3aa: CASSFTGGAGTGELFF
j_gene: TRBJ2-3; v_gene: TRBV7-2; d_gene: TRBD2; abundance: -; len: 18; CDR3nt: TGTGCCAGCAGCTTAGCCAGCTCTAGCGGATTTTTCACAGATACGCAGTATTTT; CDR3aa: CASSLASSSGFFTDTQYF
j_gene: TRBJ1-4; v_gene: TRBV12-3/TRBV12-4; d_gene: -; abundance: -; len: 12; CDR3nt: TGTGCCAGCAGTTTTGAGCGAGAAAAACTGTTTTTT; CDR3aa: CASSFEREKLFF
j_gene: TRBJ1-5; v_gene: TRBV6-1; d_gene: TRBD1; abundance: -; len: 14; CDR3nt: TGTGCCAGCAGTGAGGGGGCAGGGGGTCAGCCCCAGCATTTT; CDR3aa: CASSEGAGGQPQHF
j_gene: TRBJ2-7; v_gene: TRBV18; d_gene: -; abundance: -; len: 13; CDR3nt: TGTGCCAGCTCAACCGGGGGAAACTACGAGCAGTACTTC; CDR3aa: CASSTGGNYEQYF
j_gene: TRBJ1-1; v_gene: TRBV7-9; d_gene: TRBD1; abundance: -; len: 14; CDR3nt: TGTGCCATCCACAGGGGTGCTATGAACACTGAAGCTTTCTTT; CDR3aa: CAIHRGAMNTEAFF
j_gene: TRBJ2-7; v_gene: TRBV27; d_gene: -; abundance: -; len: 12; CDR3nt: TGTGCCAGCAGCACCACTCGCTACGAGCAGTACTTC; CDR3aa: CASSTTRYEQYF
j_gene: TRBJ2-3; v_gene: TRBV19; d_gene: -; abundance: -; len: 14; CDR3nt: TGTGCCAGTAGTATACCCGGGGGCACAGATACGCAGTATTTT; CDR3aa: CASSIPGGTDTQYF
j_gene: TRBJ2-2; v_gene: TRBV11-3; d_gene: TRBD2; abundance: -; len: 15; CDR3nt: TGTGCCAGCAGCTTAAGCGGGAGAGGTGACGGGGAGCTGTTTTTT; CDR3aa: CASSLSGRGDGELFF
j_gene: TRBJ1-1; v_gene: TRBV19; d_gene: TRBD1; abundance: -; len: 13; CDR3nt: TGTGCCAGTAGCCCCGACAGGGACACTGAAGCTTTCTTT; CDR3aa: CASSPDRDTEAFF
j_gene: TRBJ1-1; v_gene: TRBV19; d_gene: -; abundance: once; len: 14; CDR3nt: TGTGCCAGTAGTAACAGTATACTGAACACTGAAGCTTTCTTT; CDR3aa: CASSNSILNTEAFF
j_gene: TRBJ1-1; v_gene: TRBV29-1; d_gene: -; abundance: -; len: 13; CDR3nt: TGCAGCGTGGACGGAGGGCGGAACACTGAAGCTTTCTTT; CDR3aa: CSVDGGRNTEAFF
j_gene: TRBJ2-3; v_gene: TRBV11-2; d_gene: TRBD1; abundance: -; len: 18; CDR3nt: TGTGCCAGCAGCCCCAGGTCCTCCGGGACAGGCCTCACAGATACGCAGTATTTT; CDR3aa: CASSPRSSGTGLTDTQYF
j_gene: TRBJ2-7; v_gene: TRBV5-1; d_gene: TRBD1; abundance: -; len: 16; CDR3nt: TGCGCCAGCAGCCTCGAGCCGGGACAGGATAGATACGAGCAGTACTTC; CDR3aa: CASSLEPGQDRYEQYF
j_gene: TRBJ2-2; v_gene: TRBV2; d_gene: TRBD1; abundance: -; len: 18; CDR3nt: TGTGCCAGCAGTGCCGTCCGACAGGGGCCAGGCGTCACCGGGGAGCTGTTTTTT; CDR3aa: CASSAVRQGPGVTGELFF
j_gene: TRBJ1-1; v_gene: TRBV2; d_gene: TRBD1; abundance: once; len: 15; CDR3nt: TGTGCCAGCATGGCAGGGGGATTGGGGAACACTGAAGCTTTCTTT; CDR3aa: CASMAGGLGNTEAFF
j_gene: TRBJ2-7; v_gene: TRBV28; d_gene: -; abundance: -; len: 11; CDR3nt: TGTGCCAGCAGTTCCAAATACGAGCAGTACTTC; CDR3aa: CASSSKYEQYF
j_gene: TRBJ1-3; v_gene: TRBV6-5; d_gene: -; abundance: few; len: 14; CDR3nt: TGTGCCAGCAGTCTCACTATCTCTGGAAACACCATATATTTT; CDR3aa: CASSLTISGNTIYF